These 21 T cell receptor beta chains were all obtained from the same sample, sequenced in a study of T cell repertoires in cytomegalovirus infection. These TCRs' antigens remain unknown. Using its own MiXCR run on the reads, TCRdb lists one record per CDR3 protein. Of tens of thousands of distinct CDR3 sequences listed, around 20% are singletons. Sequencing used PBMCs, sequenced either directly or after in vitro stimulation (not recorded which). Receptor source: a human donor in good health (CMV status not recorded). Some clones in this sample may be carry-over from other donors' samples.

V gene TRBV19 combines with J gene TRBJ1-5; D possibly corresponds to TRBD1 (5 bases). In germline, CDR1 is LNHDA, CDR2 SQIVND (reference sequence). The CDR3 runs to 14 residues. V was shortened by 6 bases and J by 4 bases, with 13 bases between the two germline ends. The CDR3 DNA follows: TGTGCCAGTAGACATGACAGTTTAAATCAGCCCCAGCATTTT. It is translated as CASRHDSLNQPQHF.

This chain connects TRBV12-3 or TRBV12-4 to TRBJ2-1; perhaps TRBD2 as D (6 bases). The V gene lost 5 bases and the J gene lost 5 bases, with 16 bases spanning the gap. The CDR3 extends over 15 amino acids. CDR3 nucleotide sequence: TGTGCCAGCAGTCTCCGGCGGGGCGGGAACAATGAGCAGTTCTTC. Protein sequence: CASSLRRGGNNEQFF.

This clonotype occurred a few times. J is TRBJ1-4 and V is TRBV19; D not resolved. The germline CDR1 and CDR2 sequences are LNHDA and SQIVND (reference sequence). Trimming stripped 3 bases from V and 5 bases from J, with 4 bases between. CDR3 size: 12 residues. In nucleotides, the CDR3 is TGTGCCAGTAGTATCTACAATGAAAAACTGTTTTTT. Translation gives CASSIYNEKLFF.

This chain connects TRBV20-1 to TRBJ2-3; 7 bases line up with TRBD2. Germline V gives CDR1 DFQATT, CDR2 SNEGSKA (reference sequence). V gave up 4 bases and J gave up 3 bases; unmatched junction bases: 7. This CDR3 has 14 amino acids. Here the CDR3 DNA reads TGCAGTGCTAAAGCCAGCGGGACTACAGATACGCAGTATTTT. It translates to CSAKASGTTDTQYF.

The chain links TRBV19 to TRBJ2-3; 8 nucleotides agree with TRBD1. Germline-derived CDR1 and CDR2 are LNHDA and SQIVND (reference sequence). This CDR3 contains 16 residues. V was clipped by 5 bases and J by 6 bases; unmatched bases: 13. For the CDR3, the DNA is TGTGCCAGTAGTCTCATGCGGACAGGGATCCACGATACGCAGTATTTT. Protein: CASSLMRTGIHDTQYF.

V and J are TRBV25-1 and TRBJ1-2; a weak D match, TRBD1 (5 bases). Trimming took off 3 bases at V and 5 bases at J, with 19 bases between the two ends. This CDR3 is 16 amino acids long. CDR1 is MGHDK, CDR2 SYGVNS, per germline. The CDR3 reads CASSDESDSLLYGYTF. CDR3 nucleotide sequence: TGTGCCAGCAGTGATGAAAGTGACAGTTTACTTTATGGCTACACCTTC.

This clonotype appeared many times. The chain uses TRBV20-1 and TRBJ1-5; a weak D match, TRBD1 (6 bases). Germline loops: CDR1 DFQATT, CDR2 SNEGSKA (reference sequence). Trimming cost V 6 bases and J 11 bases, with 17 bases left between them. The CDR3 is 12 amino acids. CDR3 sequence (DNA): TGCAGTGCGCAAACCCTAGGGGGTGCCCAGCATTTT. Its translation is CSAQTLGGAQHF.

This chain connects TRBV24-1 to TRBJ2-3; D is unresolved. V lost 1 base, J lost 6 bases, and 4 bases lay in between. This CDR3 contains 12 residues. CDR1 is KGHDR and CDR2 is SFDVKD in the germline V gene. This CDR3 is CATSDFFDTQYF. CDR3 DNA sequence: TGTGCCACCAGTGATTTCTTCGATACGCAGTATTTT.

Turning to this clonotype: Being one base from a much bigger clone, this may be a read error. The V call is TRBV7-9, the J call TRBJ1-1, with TRBD1 matching over 7 bases. Germline CDR1 SEHNR, CDR2 FQNEAQ (reference sequence). The CDR3 has 16 amino acids. The junction had 12 bases not matched to a gene; V was cut back by 5 bases and J by 3 bases. Here the CDR3 reads CASSRGTEIVYTEAFF. Here the CDR3 DNA reads TGTGCCAGCAGCAGAGGGACAGAGATTGTGTACACTGAAGCTTTCTTT. Full variable domain (rest looked up from reference TRBV7-9 and TRBJ1-1): DTGVSQNPRHKITKRGQNVTFRCDPISEHNRLYWYRQTLGQGPEFLTYFQNEAQLEKSRLLSDRFSAERPKGSFSTLEIQRTEQGDSAMYLCASSRGTEIVYTEAFFGQGTRLTVV.

V is TRBV9 and J is TRBJ2-1, with 12 nucleotides matching TRBD2. With V trimmed by 2 bases and J by 8 bases, 11 bases remained unmatched. This CDR3 is 17 amino acids long. From germline, CDR1 is SGDLS and CDR2 YYNGEE. The CDR3 protein is CASSVDTSGGWSDEQFF. The CDR3, as DNA: TGTGCCAGCAGCGTGGACACTAGCGGGGGGTGGAGTGATGAGCAGTTCTTC.

This clonotype was counted between two and nine times. The chain carries TRBV7-9 and TRBJ2-5, with a tentative D call TRBD1 (6 bases). V was cut by 5 bases and J by 0 bases, with 13 bases left in between. CDR1 and CDR2 (germline): SEHNR, FQNEAQ (reference sequence). This CDR3 is 15 amino acids long. In DNA, the CDR3 is TGTGCCAGCAGCGTCCTACAGGGCTACCAAGAGACCCAGTACTTC. It translates to CASSVLQGYQETQYF.

This clonotype was seen repeatedly, ten times or more. The chain couples TRBV7-2 to TRBJ2-4; 12 nucleotides match TRBD2. The germline CDR1 and CDR2 sequences are SGHTA and FQGNSA. V gave up 5 bases and J gave up 4 bases; unmatched junction bases: 9. This CDR3 contains 17 residues. The CDR3 bases are TGTGCCAGCAGCGTGAGACTAGCGGGGGAAGGGAAAAACATTCAGTACTTC. The encoded protein is CASSVRLAGEGKNIQYF.

This clonotype was found a few times. This chain connects TRBV12-3 or TRBV12-4 to TRBJ2-7, with 9 nucleotides matching TRBD2. V trimming: 4 bases; J trimming: 7 bases; junction bases outside the gene matches: 8. CDR3 length equals 14 residues. The CDR3 bases are TGTGCCAGCAGTTATGCGGGAGGGCTTGGAGAGCAGTACTTC. Its translation is CASSYAGGLGEQYF.

The chain combines TRBV11-3 with TRBJ1-6, with D unclear. Germline CDR1 and CDR2: SGHNT and YENEEA. This CDR3 region has 13 residues. The V end was cut by 0 bases, the J end by 10 bases, with 7 bases between. The CDR3 protein is CASSLDLSSPLHF. The CDR3 DNA reads TGTGCCAGCAGCTTAGATCTCTCCTCACCCCTCCACTTT.

The chain links TRBV6-6 to TRBJ2-7; either TRBD1 or TRBD2 may supply D (6 bases each). CDR3 length equals 14 residues. Trimming left V 5 bases short and J 3 bases short, with 14 bases between. Germline loops: CDR1 MNHNY, CDR2 SVGAGI (reference sequence). Here the CDR3 reads CASSPGAGLYEQYF. CDR3 in DNA: TGTGCCAGCAGTCCGGGGGCGGGGCTCTACGAGCAGTACTTC.

The V call is TRBV10-3, the J call TRBJ2-3; unclear D gene. Germline values: CDR1 ENHRY, CDR2 SYGVKD. Trimming shortened V by 8 bases and J by 5 bases, and 8 bases separated the two germline ends. The CDR3 spans 11 residues. The CDR3 is CAIGLLDTQYF. In nucleotides, the CDR3 is TGTGCCATCGGGTTGTTAGATACGCAGTATTTT.

The rearrangement uses TRBV27 and TRBJ2-1; tentatively, D is TRBD2 (6 bases). Between the trimmed V and J ends, which lost 0 bases and 9 bases, there was a span of 24 bases. Germline V gene lookup returns CDR1 MNHEY and CDR2 SMNVEV (reference sequence). The length of the CDR3 is 18 residues. The CDR3, as DNA: TGTGCCAGCAGTTTATCGGAGGGAGGAGCGGGCTTCGGGGGTGAGCAGTTCTTC. It encodes CASSLSEGGAGFGGEQFF.

V usage is TRBV7-9 and J usage is TRBJ1-1, with TRBD1 matching over 7 bases. The CDR3 is made up of 14 amino acids. Per the germline V gene, CDR1 is SEHNR and CDR2 is FQNEAQ (reference sequence). Trimming removed 5 bases from V and 5 bases from J; junction bases left unmatched: 8. The CDR3 loop reads CASSQITRGTEAFF. Written as DNA, the CDR3 is TGTGCCAGCAGCCAAATCACCAGGGGGACTGAAGCTTTCTTT.

This clonotype was picked up a small number of times. The CDR3, as DNA: TGTGCCAGCAGCCCAACTGGGACTAGGAGTAACGAGCAGTACTTC. The encoded protein is CASSPTGTRSNEQYF. The gene calls are TRBV5-4 and TRBJ2-7; TRBD2 matches at 8 bases. CDR3 size: 15 residues. Unmatched junction bases numbered 11, after V lost 4 bases and J lost 5 bases. Germline V gene data show CDR1 as SGHNT and CDR2 as YYREEE (reference sequence).

This rearrangement joins TRBV12-3 or TRBV12-4 to TRBJ1-4; D uncertain. This CDR3 spans 13 amino acids. Trimming removed 3 bases from V and 4 bases from J, with 6 bases in between. This chain's CDR3 is CASSFRVNEKLFF. CDR3 bases: TGTGCCAGCAGTTTCCGGGTTAATGAAAAACTGTTTTTT.

This clonotype has just a few counts. The V gene is TRBV6-5, the J gene TRBJ2-3; 14 nucleotides align to TRBD2. Losses at the gene ends were 5 bases for V and 2 bases for J; bases not matched to a gene: 3. The CDR3 totals 16 residues. Germline-derived CDR1 and CDR2 are MNHEY and SVGAGI. DNA for the CDR3: TGTGCCAGCAGTCGGACTAGCGGGGGGACCACAGATACGCAGTATTTT. It codes for CASSRTSGGTTDTQYF.